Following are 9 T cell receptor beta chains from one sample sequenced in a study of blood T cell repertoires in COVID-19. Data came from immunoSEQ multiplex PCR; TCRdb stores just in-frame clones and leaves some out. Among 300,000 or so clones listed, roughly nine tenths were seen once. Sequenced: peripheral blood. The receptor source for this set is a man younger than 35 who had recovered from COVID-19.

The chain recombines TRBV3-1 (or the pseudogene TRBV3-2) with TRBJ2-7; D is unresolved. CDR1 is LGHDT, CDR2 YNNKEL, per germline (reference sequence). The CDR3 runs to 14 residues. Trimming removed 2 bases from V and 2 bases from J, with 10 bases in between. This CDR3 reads CASSQSRLAYEQYF. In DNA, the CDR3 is TGTGCCAGCAGCCAAAGCAGACTGGCCTACGAGCAGTACTTC.

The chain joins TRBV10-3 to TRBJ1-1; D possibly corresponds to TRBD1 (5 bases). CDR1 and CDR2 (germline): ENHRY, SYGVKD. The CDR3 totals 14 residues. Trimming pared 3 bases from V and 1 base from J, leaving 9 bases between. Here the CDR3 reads CAISELDTNTEAFF. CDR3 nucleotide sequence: TGTGCCATCAGTGAACTGGACACGAACACTGAAGCTTTCTTT.

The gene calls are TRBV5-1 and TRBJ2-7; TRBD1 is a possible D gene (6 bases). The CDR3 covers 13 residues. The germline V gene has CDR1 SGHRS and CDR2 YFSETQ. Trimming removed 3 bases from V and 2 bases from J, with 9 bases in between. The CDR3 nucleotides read TGCGCCAGCAGCTCGGACAGTCCCTACGAGCAGTACTTC. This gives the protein CASSSDSPYEQYF.

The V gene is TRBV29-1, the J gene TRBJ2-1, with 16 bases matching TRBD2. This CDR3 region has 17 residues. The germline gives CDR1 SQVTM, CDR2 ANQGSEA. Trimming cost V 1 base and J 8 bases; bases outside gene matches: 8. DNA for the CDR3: TGCAGCGTTGAAGCCTCCGGGACTAGCGGGGGGGTCTATGAGCAGTTCTTC. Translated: CSVEASGTSGGVYEQFF.

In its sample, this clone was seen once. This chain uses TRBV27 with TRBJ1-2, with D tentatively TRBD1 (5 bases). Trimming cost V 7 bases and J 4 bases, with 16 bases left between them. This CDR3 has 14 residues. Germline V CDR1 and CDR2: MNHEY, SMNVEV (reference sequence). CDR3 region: CASTTRLGAYGYTF. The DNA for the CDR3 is TGTGCCAGCACCACGAGGTTAGGGGCCTATGGCTACACCTTC.

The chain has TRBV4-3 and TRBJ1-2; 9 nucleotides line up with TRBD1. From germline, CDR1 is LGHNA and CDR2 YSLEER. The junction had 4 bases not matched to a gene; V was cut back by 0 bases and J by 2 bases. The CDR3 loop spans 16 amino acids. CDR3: CASSQDTGGMNYGYTF. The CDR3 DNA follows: TGCGCCAGCAGCCAAGATACAGGGGGCATGAACTATGGCTACACCTTC.

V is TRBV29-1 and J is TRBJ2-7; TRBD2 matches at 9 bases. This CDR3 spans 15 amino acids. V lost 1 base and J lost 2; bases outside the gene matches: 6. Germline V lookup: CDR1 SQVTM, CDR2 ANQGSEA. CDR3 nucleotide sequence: TGCAGCGTTGAAGGAACTAGCGGGTCCACCTACGAGCAGTACTTC. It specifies CSVEGTSGSTYEQYF.

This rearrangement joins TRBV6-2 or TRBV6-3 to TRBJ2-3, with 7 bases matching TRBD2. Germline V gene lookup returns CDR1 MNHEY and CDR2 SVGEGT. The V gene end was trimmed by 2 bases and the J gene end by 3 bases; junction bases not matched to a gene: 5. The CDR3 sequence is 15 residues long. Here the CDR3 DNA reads TGTGCCAGCAGTTACAGCAGCGGGGATACAGATACGCAGTATTTT. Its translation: CASSYSSGDTDTQYF.

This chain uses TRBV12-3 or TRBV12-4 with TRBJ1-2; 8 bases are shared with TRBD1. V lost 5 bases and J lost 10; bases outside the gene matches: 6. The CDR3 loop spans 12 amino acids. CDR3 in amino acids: CASSQTGAFYTF. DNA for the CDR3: TGTGCCAGCAGTCAGACAGGGGCATTCTACACCTTC.